The clone carrying this T cell receptor beta chain appeared many times. Its specificity is unknown. As for treatment: randomized to nivolumab then ipilimumab (arm A) or the reverse (arm B). None of the patients previously received DNA-damaging chemotherapy. Trimming at V came to 4 bases and at J to 9 bases, leaving 12 bases not matched to a gene. This CDR3 has 18 amino acids. Germline CDR1 SGHNT, CDR2 YENEEA. Method: immunoSEQ multiplex PCR; TCRdb's copy keeps in-frame clones and lacks some. The sample contains fewer than 4,500 clones, about a fifth of which appear only once. The sample is drawn from a study of sequential checkpoint blockade in melanoma. Study details: TCRbeta immunosequencing was performed on DNA from 75 to 95 pretreatment melanoma tumor samples. After nivolumab or ipilimumab alone, around 20 patients had week-13 rebiopsies. Study findings and constraints: Patients with week-13 increases in T-cell fraction and clonality benefited about 30 times more often.

The TCR comes from a human patient with melanoma. Some clones in this sample may be carry-over from other donors' samples. This chain connects TRBV11-3 to TRBJ2-2, with 15 bases matching TRBD2. Specimen: tumor tissue (inferred from file names), collected from a patient given nivolumab and ipilimumab in sequence. This CDR3 reads CASSSQHRTSGGARELFF. Here the CDR3 DNA reads TGTGCCAGCAGCTCCCAACATCGGACTAGCGGGGGGGCCCGGGAGCTGTTTTTT.